Below are 7 T cell receptor beta chains sequenced from a single sample in a study of shared clonotypes between healthy human individuals. Data came from immunoSEQ multiplex PCR; TCRdb stores just in-frame clones and leaves some out. The repertoire consists of over 2,000,000 clones, with just over 90% occurring once and the leading ten covering about 1.7%. The naive CD8 fraction comprised CD45RO-negative cells positively selected for CCR7 and excluded terminally differentiated effector memory CD45RA+ cells. Input material: naive CD8+ T cells from PBMCs. These receptors all come from a man between 18 and 29 years old in good health. Some clones in this sample may be carry-over from other donors' samples.

The V and J genes are TRBV12-5 and TRBJ2-1; 11 positions agree with TRBD2. CDR3 length: 15 residues. Germline V gene data show CDR1 as LGHNT and CDR2 as FRNRAP. V trimming: 7 bases; J trimming: 9 bases; junction bases outside the gene matches: 11. Here the CDR3 DNA reads TGTGCTAGTGCCGTAGCGGGAGGGCCAGGAGTTGAGCAGTTCTTC. It encodes CASAVAGGPGVEQFF.

V and J are TRBV28 and TRBJ2-7; a possible D gene is TRBD1 (5 bases). The CDR3 consists of 15 residues. Trimming pared 7 bases from V and 3 bases from J, leaving 19 bases between. CDR1 and CDR2 (germline): MDHEN, SYDVKM. The DNA for the CDR3 is TGTGCCAGCACCCCTCAGGGTTTTAGTAGCTACGAGCAGTACTTC. It yields the protein CASTPQGFSSYEQYF. The full variable domain, its missing parts supplied by reference TRBV28 and TRBJ2-7, is DVKVTQSSRYLVKRTGEKVFLECVQDMDHENMFWYRQDPGLGLRLIYFSYDVKMKEKGDIPEGYSVSREKKERFSLILESASTNQTSMYLCASTPQGFSSYEQYFGPGTRLTVT.

V usage is TRBV30 and J usage is TRBJ1-6; the D gene is possibly TRBD1 (6 bases). This CDR3 spans 16 amino acids. Trimming took 2 bases from V and 9 from J, leaving 20 bases between them. The germline gives CDR1 GTSNPN, CDR2 SVGIG (reference sequence). In DNA form, the CDR3 reads TGTGCCTGGAGTCGCCCAGGGGAGTTGGGGAGTTCACCCCTCCACTTT. Its protein product is CAWSRPGELGSSPLHF.

The chain employs TRBV10-3 and TRBJ1-2; maybe TRBD1 (6 bases). Germline CDR1 reads ENHRY; CDR2 reads SYGVKD. This CDR3 has 12 amino acids. V lost 6 bases, J lost 8 bases, and 13 bases lay in between. The CDR3 loop reads CAIRDSSGGYTF. In DNA form, the CDR3 reads TGTGCCATCAGGGACAGCTCAGGAGGCTACACCTTC.

In DNA form, the CDR3 reads TGCGCCAGCAGCCTCGGGGGAGTTGCCACAGATACGCAGTATTTT. It translates to CASSLGGVATDTQYF. The chain has TRBV4-1 and TRBJ2-3; TRBD2 might be the D (6 bases). In germline, CDR1 is MGHRA, CDR2 YSYEKL. The CDR3 is 15 residues long. V was clipped by 4 bases and J by 2 bases, with 13 bases between them.

V usage is TRBV27 and J usage is TRBJ2-5; D is possibly TRBD2 (5 bases). Germline CDR1 is MNHEY and CDR2 is SMNVEV (reference sequence). Trimming pared 0 bases from V and 5 bases from J, leaving 16 bases between. This CDR3 contains 16 residues. The CDR3 nucleotides are TGTGCCAGCAGTTTATCCTCAGCGGCGAATAGGGAGACCCAGTACTTC. It translates to CASSLSSAANRETQYF.

The V gene is TRBV28, the J gene TRBJ2-2, with 9 bases matching TRBD1. Looked up from germline, CDR1 is MDHEN and CDR2 is SYDVKM. The V gene end was trimmed by 6 bases and the J gene end by 7 bases; junction bases not matched to a gene: 6. This CDR3 contains 14 residues. The CDR3 DNA reads TGTGCCAGCAGCCATACAGGGGGCGGCGGGGAGCTGTTTTTT. Translated, it gives CASSHTGGGGELFF.